Listed below are T cell receptor beta chains from one sample, sequenced in a study of chemoradiotherapy in HPV16-positive cancers. Clones were sequenced by immunoSEQ multiplex PCR, and TCRdb holds only the in-frame ones, with some missing. Of about 39,000 clones listed, about 77% are singletons. Sample: blood, taken from a patient who underwent chemoradiotherapy. Source of these receptors: a human donor with HPV-associated anogenital cancer. The conserved cysteine and the conserved F or W are not part of the CDR3 here.

TRBV5-1	TRBJ2-2	ASSTTSGGFATGELF
TRBV7-2	TRBJ2-7	ASSSGSSYEQY
TRBV7-9	TRBJ2-1	ASSFGTGVPNEQF
TRBV10-3	TRBJ1-5	ATRPDRLAGGQPQH
TRBV30	TRBJ2-5	AWSARGGRETQY
TRBV5-6	TRBJ2-1	ASSLPQRGYNEQF
TRBV5-5	TRBJ1-2	ASRSLKKGYT
TRBV6-1	TRBJ2-7	ASDLLDREGQY
TRBV2	TRBJ1-2	ASSEVWTDYGYT
TRBV5-4	TRBJ1-3	ASSSGSGNTIY
TRBV6-1	TRBJ1-5	ASSEISSGFQPQH
TRBV14	TRBJ2-7	ASSQQGWDPYEQY
TRBV9	TRBJ1-5	ASSVLSSGPQH
TRBV11-2	TRBJ2-7	ASRTDGTYEQY
TRBV9	TRBJ2-3	ASSVWASGSGDTQY
TRBV7-2	TRBJ2-1	ASRPTGGGSSYNEQF
TRBV29-1	TRBJ1-5	SVAGGRGDQPQH
TRBV7-8	TRBJ1-1	ASSSGPAGAF
TRBV27	TRBJ1-1	ASSPRVSSPEAF
TRBV15	TRBJ1-4	ATSRGSRATNEKLF
TRBV18	TRBJ1-6	ASSPPGWQGTNSPLH